Below, 11 T cell receptor beta chains from the same sample are listed, as sequenced in a study of monozygotic twins with cystic fibrosis. Repertoires were generated with immunoSEQ multiplex PCR, while TCRdb's copy carries only in-frame clones and drops some. The sample carries about 22,000 clones, approximately 98% recorded once. Sequencing was carried out using blood. These receptors were collected from a girl aged 5 to 17 with cystic fibrosis.

The chain employs TRBV7-9 and TRBJ1-4, with a tentative D call TRBD1 (5 bases). Germline V lookup: CDR1 SEHNR, CDR2 FQNEAQ (reference sequence). This CDR3 comprises 13 residues. V gave up 1 base and J gave up 6 bases, with 6 bases separating them. In DNA, the CDR3 is TGTGCCAGCAGCTTAGTAGGGGATGAAAAACTGTTTTTT. Amino acids: CASSLVGDEKLFF.

The V call is TRBV5-7, the J call TRBJ2-7; D possibly corresponds to TRBD1 (5 bases). TRBV5-7 is sorted into the ORF group, with uncertain function. V was cut by 4 bases and J by 3 bases, with 8 bases left in between. The CDR3 runs to 12 residues. CDR3 sequence: CASSQGCYEQYV. The DNA for the CDR3 is TGTGCCAGCAGCCAGGGTTGCTACGAGCAGTACGTC.

This clone occurred once. The chain employs TRBV7-9 and TRBJ2-1; 11 positions match TRBD2. The J segment lost 5 bases and the V segment lost 4 bases, leaving 1 base of the junction unmatched. Germline V gene data show CDR1 as SEHNR and CDR2 as FQNEAQ (reference sequence). The CDR3 totals 14 residues. In DNA form, the CDR3 reads TGTGCCAGCAGCTCGGGACTAGCGGACAATGAGCAGTTCTTC. Protein sequence: CASSSGLADNEQFF.

The chain links TRBV11-2 to TRBJ2-3; 9 bases are shared with TRBD2. The V gene's germline CDR1 is SGHAT and CDR2 FQNNGV. Losses at the gene ends were 4 bases for V and 1 base for J; bases not matched to a gene: 6. This CDR3 is 16 amino acids long. The CDR3 DNA reads as TGTGCCAGCAGCTACCGGACTAGCGACGGCACAGATACGCAGTATTTT. This gives the protein CASSYRTSDGTDTQYF. The full variable domain, in which reference TRBV11-2 and TRBJ2-3 provide the parts outside the CDR3, is EAGVAQSPRYKIIEKRQSVAFWCNPISGHATLYWYQQILGQGPKLLIQFQNNGVVDDSQLPKDRFSAERLKGVDSTLKIQPAKLEDSAVYLCASSYRTSDGTDTQYFGPGTRLTVL.

The chain joins TRBV7-9 to TRBJ2-1; 7 bases fit TRBD2. The CDR3 sequence is 14 residues long. Germline CDR1 is SEHNR and CDR2 is FQNEAQ (reference sequence). V gave up 7 bases and J gave up 6 bases; unmatched junction bases: 9. CDR3 nucleotide sequence: TGTGCCAGCACCTTGGGCGGGAGAGTCAATGAGCAGTTCTTC. Protein: CASTLGGRVNEQFF. The whole variable domain, filled in from reference TRBV7-9 and TRBJ2-1, reads DTGVSQNPRHKITKRGQNVTFRCDPISEHNRLYWYRQTLGQGPEFLTYFQNEAQLEKSRLLSDRFSAERPKGSFSTLEIQRTEQGDSAMYLCASTLGGRVNEQFFGPGTRLTVL.

The chain has TRBV19 and TRBJ2-1, with D perhaps matching TRBD2 (5 bases). Trimming pared 0 bases from V and 3 bases from J, leaving 24 bases between. From germline, CDR1 is LNHDA and CDR2 SQIVND (reference sequence). CDR3 length: 20 amino acids. The CDR3 protein is CASSIDRSSGNPHLYNEQFF. The CDR3, as DNA: TGTGCCAGTAGTATAGATAGGTCAAGCGGAAACCCCCATCTCTACAATGAGCAGTTCTTC.

The chain combines TRBV12-5 with TRBJ2-7; possible D gene TRBD2, 6 bases. V lost 0 bases and J lost 3, with 6 bases in between. The CDR3 sequence is 13 residues long. CDR1 is LGHNT and CDR2 is FRNRAP in the germline V gene. The DNA of the CDR3 is TGTGCTAGTGGTTTGGTGGGGGGCTACGAGCAGTACTTC. Its translation is CASGLVGGYEQYF.

This clone appeared a single time. The genes are TRBV9 and TRBJ2-7; possibly TRBD1 for D (6 bases). This CDR3 has 15 residues. Germline-derived CDR1 and CDR2 are SGDLS and YYNGEE. With 3 bases removed from V and 0 bases from J, the gap between germline ends came to 13 bases. The CDR3 reads CASSESGDLSYEQYF. For the CDR3, the DNA is TGTGCCAGCAGCGAGTCAGGGGACCTCTCCTACGAGCAGTACTTC.

This sequence joins TRBV6-5 and TRBJ1-4; the D gene is possibly TRBD1 (5 bases). Per the germline V gene, CDR1 is MNHEY and CDR2 is SVGAGI. V gave up 0 bases and J gave up 8 bases, with 13 bases separating them. The CDR3 extends over 15 amino acids. Here the CDR3 DNA reads TGTGCCAGCAGTTACTCTGGGGGGAGGAAGGAAAAACTGTTTTTT. It is translated as CASSYSGGRKEKLFF.

The CDR3 bases are TGTGCCAGCTCACTACTCTACGAGCAGTACTTC. This codes for CASSLLYEQYF. The gene calls are TRBV18 and TRBJ2-7; no clear D. This CDR3 comprises 11 residues. The germline CDR1 and CDR2 sequences are KGHSH and LQKENI. Deletions cut 4 bases from V and 3 bases from J, with 4 bases between.

This chain joins TRBV6-1 and TRBJ1-2, with TRBD1 matching over 7 bases. Trimming at V came to 5 bases and at J to 4 bases, leaving 7 bases not matched to a gene. This CDR3 region has 14 residues. CDR1 is MNHNS, CDR2 SASEGT, per germline. The CDR3 is CASSPLRDSYGYTF. The CDR3 DNA is TGTGCCAGCAGTCCACTCCGGGACAGCTATGGCTACACCTTC.